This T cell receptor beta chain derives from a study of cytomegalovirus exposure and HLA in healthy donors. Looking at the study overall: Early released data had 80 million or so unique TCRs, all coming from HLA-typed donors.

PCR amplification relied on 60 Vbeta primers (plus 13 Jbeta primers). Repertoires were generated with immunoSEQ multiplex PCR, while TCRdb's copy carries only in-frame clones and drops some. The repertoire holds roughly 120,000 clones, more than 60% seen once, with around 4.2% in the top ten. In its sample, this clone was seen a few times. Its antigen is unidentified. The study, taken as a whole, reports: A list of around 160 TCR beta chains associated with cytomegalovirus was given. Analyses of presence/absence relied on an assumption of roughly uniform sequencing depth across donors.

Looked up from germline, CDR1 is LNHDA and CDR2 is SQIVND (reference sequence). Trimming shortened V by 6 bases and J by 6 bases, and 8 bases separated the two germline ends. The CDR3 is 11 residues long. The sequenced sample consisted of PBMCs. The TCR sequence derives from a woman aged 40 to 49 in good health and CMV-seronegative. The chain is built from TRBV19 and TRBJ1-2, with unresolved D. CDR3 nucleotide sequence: TGTGCCAGTAGCTTGACAAATGGCTACACCTTC. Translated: CASSLTNGYTF.